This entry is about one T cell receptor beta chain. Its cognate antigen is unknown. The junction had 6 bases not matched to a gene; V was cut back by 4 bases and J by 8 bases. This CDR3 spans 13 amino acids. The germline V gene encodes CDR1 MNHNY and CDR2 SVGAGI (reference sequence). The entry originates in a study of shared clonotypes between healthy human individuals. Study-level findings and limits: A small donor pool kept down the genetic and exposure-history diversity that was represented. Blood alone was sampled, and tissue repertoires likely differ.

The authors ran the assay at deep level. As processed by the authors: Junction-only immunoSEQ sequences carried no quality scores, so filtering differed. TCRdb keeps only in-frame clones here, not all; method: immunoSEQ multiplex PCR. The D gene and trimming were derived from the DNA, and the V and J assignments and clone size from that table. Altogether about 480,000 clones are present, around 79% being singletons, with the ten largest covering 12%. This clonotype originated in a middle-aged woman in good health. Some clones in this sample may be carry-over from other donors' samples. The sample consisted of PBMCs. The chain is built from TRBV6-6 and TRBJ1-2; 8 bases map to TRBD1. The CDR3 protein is CASSFTGTGGYTF. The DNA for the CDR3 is TGTGCCAGCAGTTTTACAGGGACAGGAGGCTACACCTTC.